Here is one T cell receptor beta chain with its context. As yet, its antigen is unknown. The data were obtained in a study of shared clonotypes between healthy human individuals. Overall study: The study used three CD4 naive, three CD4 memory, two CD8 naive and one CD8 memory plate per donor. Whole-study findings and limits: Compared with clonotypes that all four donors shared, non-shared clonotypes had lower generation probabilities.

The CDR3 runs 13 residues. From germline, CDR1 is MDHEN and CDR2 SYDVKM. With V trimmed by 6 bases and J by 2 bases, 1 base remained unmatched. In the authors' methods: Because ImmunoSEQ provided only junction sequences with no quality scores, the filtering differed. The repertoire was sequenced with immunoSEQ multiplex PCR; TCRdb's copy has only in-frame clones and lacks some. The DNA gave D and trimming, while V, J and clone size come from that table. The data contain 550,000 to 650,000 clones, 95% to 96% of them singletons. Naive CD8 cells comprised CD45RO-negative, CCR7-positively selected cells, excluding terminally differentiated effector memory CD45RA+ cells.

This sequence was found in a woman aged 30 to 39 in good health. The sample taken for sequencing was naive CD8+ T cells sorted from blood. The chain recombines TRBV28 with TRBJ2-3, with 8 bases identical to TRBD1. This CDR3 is CASRDRATDTQYF. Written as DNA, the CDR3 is TGTGCCAGCAGGGACAGGGCCACAGATACGCAGTATTTT.